This paragraph reports one T cell receptor (beta chain). No antigen is known for it. The CDR3 is 14 residues long. With 3 bases clipped from V and 7 bases from J, the junction kept 4 bases outside the gene matches. Germline V gene lookup returns CDR1 MDHEN and CDR2 SYDVKM. RNA was extracted and reverse transcribed into cDNA as the sequencing template. Only in-frame clones appear in the TCRdb table, and some are missing; sequencing was by immunoSEQ multiplex PCR. The sample lists 120,000 to 150,000 clones, 62% seen once, with 36% in the top ten. These data originate in a study of CD8+ T cells in alopecia areata. Study-wide findings and caveats: Possibly because of HLA-related factors, TCR sharing was less clear across patients than in mice. An increase in clonality over normal scalp was evident in lesional scalp, especially alopecia totalis/universalis.

V usage is TRBV28 and J usage is TRBJ2-1; 9 nucleotides agree with TRBD1. The sequencing input was CD8+ T cells sorted from blood. This TCR was recovered from a human donor in good health. The CDR3 reads CASSFPGQGNEQFF. Written as DNA, the CDR3 is TGTGCCAGCAGTTTCCCGGGACAGGGTAATGAGCAGTTCTTC.